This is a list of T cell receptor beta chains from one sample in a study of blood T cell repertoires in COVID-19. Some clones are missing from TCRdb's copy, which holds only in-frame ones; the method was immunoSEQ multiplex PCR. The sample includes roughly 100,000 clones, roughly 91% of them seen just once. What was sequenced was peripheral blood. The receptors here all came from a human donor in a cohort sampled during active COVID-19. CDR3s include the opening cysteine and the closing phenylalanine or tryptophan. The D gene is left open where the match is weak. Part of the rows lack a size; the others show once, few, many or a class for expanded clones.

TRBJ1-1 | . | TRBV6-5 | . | TGTGCCAGCAGTCCAAATGGGGGCCGAACTGAAGCTTTCTTT | CASSPNGGRTEAFF
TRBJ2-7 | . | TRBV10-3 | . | TGTGCCATCAGTTCGGGCCGGGAGAACTACGAGCAGTACTTC | CAISSGRENYEQYF
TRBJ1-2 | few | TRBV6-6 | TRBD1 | TGTGCCAGCAGACCCGGGACAGGGGGTAACTATGGCTACACCTTC | CASRPGTGGNYGYTF
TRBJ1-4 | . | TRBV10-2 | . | TGCGCCAGCAGTCAGGGAGGGGAGGTTAATGAAAAACTGTTTTTT | CASSQGGEVNEKLFF
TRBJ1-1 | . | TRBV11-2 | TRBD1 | TGTGCCAGCATCTTAGGCTTTGGGACAGTCACTGAAGCTTTCTTT | CASILGFGTVTEAFF
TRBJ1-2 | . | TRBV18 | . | TGTGCCAGCGCGATAGGAGGACAGAACTATGGCTACACCTTC | CASAIGGQNYGYTF
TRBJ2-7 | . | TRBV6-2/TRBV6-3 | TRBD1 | TGTGCCAGCAGTTACTCCGGGACAGGGGGACACGAGCAGTACTTC | CASSYSGTGGHEQYF
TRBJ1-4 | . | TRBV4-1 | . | TGCGCCAGCAGCCATCCAGGGGCGAGATTTACTAATGAAAAACTGTTTTTT | CASSHPGARFTNEKLFF
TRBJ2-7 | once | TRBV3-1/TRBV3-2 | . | TGTGCCAGCAGCCGGTGGGTGCAGGGGCGACGAACCTACGAGCAGTACTTC | CASSRWVQGRRTYEQYF
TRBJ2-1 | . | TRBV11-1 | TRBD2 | TGTGCCAGCAGCTTAGATTCGACCCTAGCGGCTGAGCAGTTCTTC | CASSLDSTLAAEQFF
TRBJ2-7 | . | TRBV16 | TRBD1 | TGTGCCAGCAGCCCTTTTACAGGGGGCTCCTACTACGAGCAGTACTTC | CASSPFTGGSYYEQYF
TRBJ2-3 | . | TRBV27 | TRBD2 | TGTGCCAGCAGTCCGAGCGGGGGGGTTACAGATACGCAGTATTTT | CASSPSGGVTDTQYF
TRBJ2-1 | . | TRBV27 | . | TGTGCCAGCGCCCCGACTGGGTTGAGCTCCTACAATGAGCAGTTCTTC | CASAPTGLSSYNEQFF
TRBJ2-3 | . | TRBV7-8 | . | TGTGCCAGCAGCTCTTATCCGACAGACACAGATACGCAGTATTTT | CASSSYPTDTDTQYF
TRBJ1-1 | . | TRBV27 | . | TGTGCCAGCAGTTTGACCCCTCGGGTCCAGAACACTGAAGCTTTCTTT | CASSLTPRVQNTEAFF
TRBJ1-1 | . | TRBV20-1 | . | TGCAGTGCTAGTCCCCAGCCAGGGGTGAACACTGAAGCTTTCTTT | CSASPQPGVNTEAFF
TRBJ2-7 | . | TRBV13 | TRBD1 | TGTGCCAGCAGCTGGACAGGGAAGGCCTACGAGCAGTACTTC | CASSWTGKAYEQYF
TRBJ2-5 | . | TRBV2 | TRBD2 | TGTGCCAGCAGTCTTCGACTAGCGGGAGGGTTGGGTGATCAGACCCAGTACTTC | CASSLRLAGGLGDQTQYF
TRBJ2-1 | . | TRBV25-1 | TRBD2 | TGTGCCAGCAGTCCTAGCGGGAGTCCTTTGTCGGAGCAGTTCTTC | CASSPSGSPLSEQFF
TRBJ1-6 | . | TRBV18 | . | TGTGCCAGCTCACCGTCAGGGGCCTCGTCGGATTATAATTCACCCCTCCACTTT | CASSPSGASSDYNSPLHF
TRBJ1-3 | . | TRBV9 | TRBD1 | TGTGCCAGCAGCGGATGGGACAGGGGGAGAAACACCATATATTTT | CASSGWDRGRNTIYF
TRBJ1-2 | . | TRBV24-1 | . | TGTGCCACCAGTGATTTGTGGGAGGGCTACACCTTC | CATSDLWEGYTF
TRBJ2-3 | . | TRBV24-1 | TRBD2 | TGTGCCACCAGTGGAGCCTCGGCCGGACTAGCGGAGAACCCCTTCACAGATACGCAGTATTTT | CATSGASAGLAENPFTDTQYF
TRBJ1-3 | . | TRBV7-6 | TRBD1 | TGTGCCAGCAGCAAAATGCCAGGGGGTGGTGGAAACACCATATATTTT | CASSKMPGGGGNTIYF
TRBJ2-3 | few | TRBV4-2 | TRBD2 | TGTGCCAGCAGCCAAGCTCTTAGCGGGGGGGGTACAGATACGCAGTATTTT | CASSQALSGGGTDTQYF
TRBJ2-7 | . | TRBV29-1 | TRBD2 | TGCAGCGTCCGCCTGACTAGCGGCCCCATCGAGCAGTACTTC | CSVRLTSGPIEQYF
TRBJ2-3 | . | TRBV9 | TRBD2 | TGTGCCAGCAGCGACCGAGCGGGAGAGGGCGATACGCAGTATTTT | CASSDRAGEGDTQYF
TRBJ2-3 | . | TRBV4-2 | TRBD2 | TGTGCCAGCAGCCCCGGGGGGGCCGGGTCAGATACGCAGTATTTT | CASSPGGAGSDTQYF
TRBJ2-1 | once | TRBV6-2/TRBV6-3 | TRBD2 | TGTGCCAGCAGCTCCCCGAGCGGGAGGGTCAATGAGCAGTTCTTC | CASSSPSGRVNEQFF
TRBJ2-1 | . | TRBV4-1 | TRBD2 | TGCGCCAGCAGCCAAGAAGACGGGCTAGCGGGAGAGAATGAGCAGTTCTTC | CASSQEDGLAGENEQFF
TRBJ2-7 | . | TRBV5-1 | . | TGCGCCAGCAGCTTTGGAGAGGGCGGTGGCTACGAGCAGTACTTC | CASSFGEGGGYEQYF
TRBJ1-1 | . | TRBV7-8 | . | TGTGCCAGCAGCTCTTCCGGCGGAGGAGGGACTGAAGCTTTCTTT | CASSSSGGGGTEAFF
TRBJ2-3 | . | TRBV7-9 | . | TGTGCCAGCAGGACAGATACGACAGATACGCAGTATTTT | CASRTDTTDTQYF
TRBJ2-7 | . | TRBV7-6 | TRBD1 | TGTGCCAGCAGCCGGCCCCTGGGTGGGACAGGGGGCGACGAGCAGTACTTC | CASSRPLGGTGGDEQYF
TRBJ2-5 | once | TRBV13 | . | TGTGCCAGCAGACTCAACATCAGGGAGACCCAGTACTTC | CASRLNIRETQYF
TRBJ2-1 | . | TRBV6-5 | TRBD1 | TGTGCCAGCACTCCCGGACAGGGGATCTACAATGAGCAGTTCTTC | CASTPGQGIYNEQFF
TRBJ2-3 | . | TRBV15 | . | TGTGCCACCTCTGGGTCGGGATACCGCACAGATACGCAGTATTTT | CATSGSGYRTDTQYF
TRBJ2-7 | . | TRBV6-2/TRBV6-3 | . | TGTGCCAGCAGTGTATCGGTTACCTACGAGCAGTACTTC | CASSVSVTYEQYF
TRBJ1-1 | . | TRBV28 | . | TGTGCCAGCGCTTTCACAGGTACGAACACTGAAGCTTTCTTT | CASAFTGTNTEAFF